This TCR beta chain was recorded in a study of T cells in localized non-small cell lung cancer. Overall study results and limits: Uninvolved adjacent lung had the highest recorded T cell clonality, with tumor below it. Elevated circulating T cell density in blood was associated with longer overall survival. In adjacent lung appeared a median about 58 of the top 100 tumor clones. Because researchers sequenced only one region of the tumor, heterogeneity is still possible.

Using immunoSEQ multiplex PCR, the repertoire was profiled, and TCRdb retains in-frame clones only, with some absent. The profile shows some 41,000 clones, roughly 90% of them singletons. On this clone itself: Antigen unknown.

The clonotype originates from a woman aged 35-70 years with stage II lung adenocarcinoma. The sequences come from PBMCs, collected before any cancer treatment.

The CDR3 DNA sequence: TGTGCCAGCACTTCCCGAGGAGATACGCAGTATTTT. Translating gives CASTSRGDTQYF. The V gene is TRBV5-5, the J gene TRBJ2-3; D remains unclear. Deletions cut 6 bases from V and 5 bases from J, with 10 bases between. CDR3 length: 12 amino acids. CDR1 is SGHKS and CDR2 is YYEKEE in the germline V gene (reference sequence).